Presented here are 20 T cell receptor beta chains from one specimen sequenced in a study of shared clonotypes between healthy human individuals. Clones were sequenced by immunoSEQ multiplex PCR, and TCRdb holds only the in-frame ones, with some missing. The table lists roughly 2.2 million clones, approximately 93% of them singletons. The specimen was naive CD4+ T cells from PBMCs. Subset defined: CD45RA+ positively selected. These receptors came from a man aged 18-30 years in good health. Some clones in this sample may be carry-over from other donors' samples.

This clone was seen just once. The chain combines TRBV10-3 with TRBJ1-2, with TRBD1 as a possible D gene (5 bases). V lost 8 bases and J 3 bases, leaving 10 bases between the germline ends. This CDR3 region has 12 residues. Germline V CDR1 and CDR2: ENHRY, SYGVKD. DNA for the CDR3: TGTGCCATCGGAGGGACTGACTATGGCTACACCTTC. This encodes CAIGGTDYGYTF.

V gene TRBV25-1 combines with J gene TRBJ1-2, with D tentatively TRBD1 (5 bases). This CDR3 has 13 residues. V gave up 2 bases and J gave up 8 bases, with 12 bases separating them. The germline V gene encodes CDR1 MGHDK and CDR2 SYGVNS. The CDR3 here is CASSEGDGRGYTF. The CDR3 DNA follows: TGTGCCAGCAGTGAAGGGGACGGCAGAGGCTACACCTTC.

Remarks on this clone: The sample contains more than one DNA sequence encoding this CDR3. The chain combines TRBV5-1 with TRBJ2-7, with D possibly being TRBD2 (5 bases). Germline V gene data show CDR1 as SGHRS and CDR2 as YFSETQ. This CDR3 is 13 amino acids long. Trimming took 1 base from V and 2 from J, leaving 7 bases between them. The CDR3 DNA follows: TGCGCCAGCAGCTTGACGGGGACCTACGAGCAGTACTTC. Protein product: CASSLTGTYEQYF.

This clone showed up just a few times. This rearrangement joins TRBV20-1 to TRBJ2-1; D is uncertain. The germline gives CDR1 DFQATT, CDR2 SNEGSKA (reference sequence). The V end lost 4 bases, the J end lost 8 bases, and 3 bases lay between the germline ends. The CDR3 runs 9 residues. CDR3 nucleotides: TGCAGTGCTAATTATGAGCAGTTCTTC. Its protein is CSANYEQFF.

The chain joins TRBV9 to TRBJ2-7; weak D call: TRBD1 (6 bases). Trimming removed 0 bases from V and 5 bases from J, with 15 bases in between. CDR1 SGDLS and CDR2 YYNGEE come from the germline V gene. CDR3 size: 15 residues. The CDR3, as DNA: TGTGCCAGCAGCGTAGGGGCCAGGGACACCCACGAGCAGTACTTC. Translation gives CASSVGARDTHEQYF.

V and J are TRBV11-2 and TRBJ1-2; unclear D gene. V gave up 2 bases and J gave up 2 bases, with 6 bases separating them. This CDR3 spans 13 amino acids. Per the germline V gene, CDR1 is SGHAT and CDR2 is FQNNGV. The CDR3: CASSLSHNYGYTF. The CDR3 DNA reads TGTGCCAGCAGCTTAAGCCACAACTATGGCTACACCTTC.

The chain recombines TRBV5-4 with TRBJ2-2; D not certain. The germline V gene has CDR1 SGHNT and CDR2 YYREEE (reference sequence). This CDR3 comprises 13 residues. V gave up 0 bases and J gave up 3 bases, with 3 bases separating them. The chain's CDR3 is CASSLVDTGELFF. The CDR3 DNA reads TGTGCCAGCAGCTTGGTAGACACCGGGGAGCTGTTTTTT.

V gene TRBV7-9 combines with J gene TRBJ1-2; tentative D call: TRBD1 (5 bases). Germline V lookup: CDR1 SEHNR, CDR2 FQNEAQ (reference sequence). The CDR3 is 13 amino acids. V gave up 4 bases and J gave up 3 bases, with 9 bases separating them. Written as DNA, the CDR3 is TGTGCCAGCAGCTGGGGCGGGGACTATGGCTACACCTTC. It specifies CASSWGGDYGYTF.

The rearrangement uses TRBV7-9 and TRBJ1-4, with 9 bases identical to TRBD1. The CDR3 contains 14 residues. Germline V gives CDR1 SEHNR, CDR2 FQNEAQ (reference sequence). The ends lost 5 bases at V and 7 bases at J; junction bases unmatched: 5. CDR3 sequence (DNA): TGTGCCAGCAGCCGGGACAGGGTATCTGAAAAACTGTTTTTT. Its translation is CASSRDRVSEKLFF.

Details on this clone: This same CDR3 is encoded by further DNA sequences in the sample. This chain joins TRBV27 and TRBJ2-4, with D possibly being TRBD2 (5 bases). The CDR3 has 15 amino acids. Trimming cost V 5 bases and J 0 bases, with 11 bases left between them. The germline V gene encodes CDR1 MNHEY and CDR2 SMNVEV (reference sequence). CDR3 sequence: CASSLSGLAKNIQYF. For the CDR3, the DNA is TGTGCCAGCAGTCTCAGCGGACTAGCCAAAAACATTCAGTACTTC.

For this clone: Other nucleotide sequences from this sample produce the same CDR3. The CDR3: CSASDSYGYTF. CDR3 DNA sequence: TGCAGTGCGTCAGACAGCTATGGCTACACCTTC. The chain recombines TRBV20-1 with TRBJ1-2; TRBD1 is a possible D gene (5 bases). With 6 bases removed from V and 4 bases from J, the gap between germline ends came to 9 bases. Per germline, CDR1 DFQATT and CDR2 SNEGSKA (reference sequence). The CDR3 totals 11 residues.

The V call is TRBV6-6, the J call TRBJ2-5; D may be TRBD2 (6 bases). CDR1 and CDR2 from the germline V gene are MNHNY and SVGAGI (reference sequence). The CDR3 is made up of 14 amino acids. The V and J ends lost 4 bases and 5 bases respectively, with 14 bases between them. CDR3 region: CASSLLVSGETQYF. CDR3 coding DNA: TGTGCCAGCAGTTTACTCGTGAGCGGGGAGACCCAGTACTTC.

This sequence joins TRBV28 and TRBJ1-5; no clear D. CDR1 MDHEN and CDR2 SYDVKM come from the germline V gene. Deletions cut 6 bases from V and 5 bases from J, with 14 bases between. The CDR3 totals 14 residues. CDR3 amino acids: CASSLASSYQPQHF. The DNA of the CDR3 is TGTGCCAGCAGCCTGGCCTCCTCCTATCAGCCCCAGCATTTT. Combining the CDR3 with reference TRBV28 and TRBJ1-5 gives the whole variable domain DVKVTQSSRYLVKRTGEKVFLECVQDMDHENMFWYRQDPGLGLRLIYFSYDVKMKEKGDIPEGYSVSREKKERFSLILESASTNQTSMYLCASSLASSYQPQHFGDGTRLSIL.

The chain joins TRBV7-8 to TRBJ2-7, with D possibly being TRBD1 (5 bases). Trimming removed 5 bases from V and 0 bases from J, with 14 bases in between. The CDR3 runs to 15 residues. The V gene's germline CDR1 is SGHVS and CDR2 FQNEAQ. CDR3 sequence: CASSEAGSPSYEQYF. DNA of the CDR3: TGTGCCAGCAGCGAAGCAGGGTCCCCCTCCTACGAGCAGTACTTC.

The CDR3 loop reads CASSYPGLDVKNIQYF. CDR3 DNA: TGTGCCAGCAGCTATCCGGGACTAGATGTCAAAAACATTCAGTACTTC. This chain links TRBV5-4 with TRBJ2-4; 8 nucleotides line up with TRBD2. V shed 3 bases and J 3 bases; nucleotides not matched to a gene: 8. This CDR3 comprises 16 residues. CDR1 SGHNT and CDR2 YYREEE come from the germline V gene (reference sequence).

The chain couples TRBV7-9 to TRBJ2-3, with D perhaps given as TRBD1 or TRBD2 (5 bases each). Trimming cost V 2 bases and J 0 bases, with 12 bases left between them. The CDR3 is 16 residues long. CDR1 and CDR2 from the germline V gene are SEHNR and FQNEAQ (reference sequence). CDR3 residues: CASSLLSGHSTDTQYF. CDR3 DNA: TGTGCCAGCAGCTTATTATCGGGGCATAGCACAGATACGCAGTATTTT.

The V call is TRBV12-1, the J call TRBJ1-5; no check of the table's D call, TRBD1, against the DNA was made. TRBV12-1 is labeled a pseudogene. The CDR3 covers 15 residues. The CDR3 loop reads CASSLNRDRGPRGHF. The DNA of the CDR3 is TGTGCCAGCAGCCTTAATAGGGACAGGGGGCCCCGGGGGCATTTT.

The count of this clone is one. The chain couples TRBV6-4 to TRBJ2-1, with D possibly matching TRBD2 (6 bases). Between the trimmed V and J ends, which lost 6 bases and 4 bases, there was a span of 13 bases. Germline assignment: CDR1 MRHNA and CDR2 SNTAGT. This CDR3 spans 14 amino acids. CDR3 in DNA: TGTGCCAGCAGCCCGGAGGGTCTTTACAATGAGCAGTTCTTC. Its translation is CASSPEGLYNEQFF.

The V call is TRBV10-3, the J call TRBJ2-7; TRBD1 agrees at 12 bases. The CDR3 has 14 amino acids. Germline loops: CDR1 ENHRY, CDR2 SYGVKD. With 8 bases clipped from V and 12 bases from J, the junction kept 14 bases outside the gene matches. CDR3 in DNA: TGTGCCATCGGCCTAGGAGGGACAGGGGGCGAACGGTACTTC. This sequence encodes CAIGLGGTGGERYF.

The chain couples TRBV30 to TRBJ2-1; the D is unclear. This CDR3 region has 11 residues. The V gene's germline CDR1 is GTSNPN and CDR2 SVGIG (reference sequence). V dropped 1 base and J dropped 15 bases, with 13 bases sitting between them. The CDR3 is CAWSARLLPFF. DNA of the CDR3: TGTGCCTGGAGTGCACGACTCCTCCCGTTCTTC.